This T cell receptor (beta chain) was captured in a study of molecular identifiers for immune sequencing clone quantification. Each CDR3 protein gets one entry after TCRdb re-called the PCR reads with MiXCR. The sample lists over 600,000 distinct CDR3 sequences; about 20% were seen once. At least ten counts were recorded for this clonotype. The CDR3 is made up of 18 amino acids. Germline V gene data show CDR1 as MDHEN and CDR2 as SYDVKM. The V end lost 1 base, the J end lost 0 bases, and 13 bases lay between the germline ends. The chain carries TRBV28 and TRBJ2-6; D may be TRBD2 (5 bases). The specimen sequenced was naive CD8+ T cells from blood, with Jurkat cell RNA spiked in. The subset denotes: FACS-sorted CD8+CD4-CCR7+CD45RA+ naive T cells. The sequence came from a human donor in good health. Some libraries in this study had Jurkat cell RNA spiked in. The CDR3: CASSLSRVDHSGANVLTF. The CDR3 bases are TGTGCCAGCAGTTTATCGAGGGTGGACCACTCTGGGGCCAACGTCCTGACTTTC.